This entry describes one TCR beta chain. Its antigen is as yet unknown. TCRdb processed the 5' RACE reads anew with MiXCR; each CDR3 protein has one entry. This sample yields about 560,000 distinct CDR3 sequences, of which less than 25% are seen a single time; 7% to 9% belongs to the top ten. These data are taken from a study of T-cell memory formation after mild COVID-19. Study-wide results and limits: The authors did not confirm SARS-CoV-2 specificity of second-wave clones peaking day 37.

The germline V and J ends were trimmed by 6 bases and 1 base, with 15 bases remaining between them. Germline V gene lookup returns CDR1 KGHSH and CDR2 LQKENI. The CDR3 covers 15 residues. Material: PBMCs or a T cell subset sorted from them (not recorded which). The chain carries TRBV18 and TRBJ2-5; weak D call: TRBD1 (6 bases). The source of this sequence is an adult woman who had mild COVID-19 (a few samples of this study predate the infection). Cell type and time point are not known. The CDR3 bases are TGTGCCAGCTCCAATGGACAGATACTCCAAGAGACCCAGTACTTC. It is translated as CASSNGQILQETQYF.